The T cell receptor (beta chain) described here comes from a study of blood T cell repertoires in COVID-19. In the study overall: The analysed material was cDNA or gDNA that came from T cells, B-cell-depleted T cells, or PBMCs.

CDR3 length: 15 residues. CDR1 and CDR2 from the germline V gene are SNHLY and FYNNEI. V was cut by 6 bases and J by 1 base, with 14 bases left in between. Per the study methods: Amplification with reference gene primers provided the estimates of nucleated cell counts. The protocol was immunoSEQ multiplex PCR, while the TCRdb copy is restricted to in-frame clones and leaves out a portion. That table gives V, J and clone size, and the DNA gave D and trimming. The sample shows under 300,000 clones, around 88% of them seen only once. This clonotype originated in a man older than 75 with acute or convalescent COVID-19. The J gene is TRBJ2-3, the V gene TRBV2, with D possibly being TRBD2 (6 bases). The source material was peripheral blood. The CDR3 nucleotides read TGTGCCAGCAGGCTGACTAGTGCGGGCACAGATACGCAGTATTTT. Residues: CASRLTSAGTDTQYF.